This is a list of T cell receptor beta chains from one sample in a study of shared clonotypes between healthy human individuals. TCRdb keeps only in-frame clones here, not all; method: immunoSEQ multiplex PCR. The sample carries 2,100,000 or so clones, around 95% recorded once. Sequencing input: naive CD4+ T cells sorted from blood. The receptors were gathered from a man between 18 and 35 years old in good health. CDR3s include the opening cysteine and the closing phenylalanine or tryptophan. A D gene is named only where the DNA matches it firmly. Rows may omit the clone size; those that give it use once, few, many or a size class.

v_call	clone_size	j_call	d_call	cdr3_aa	cdr3_nt
TRBV15	-	TRBJ2-5	TRBD1	CATSRDRAETQYF	TGTGCCACCAGCCGGGACAGGGCGGAGACCCAGTACTTC
TRBV19	-	TRBJ1-1	TRBD1	CASSTPPGTGMNTEAFF	TGTGCCAGTAGCACACCCCCCGGGACAGGAATGAACACTGAAGCTTTCTTT
TRBV5-1	-	TRBJ1-1	-	CASSQTEMNTEAFF	TGCGCCAGCAGCCAGACGGAAATGAACACTGAAGCTTTCTTT
TRBV30	-	TRBJ2-1	-	CAWGGDNEQFF	TGTGCCTGGGGTGGTGACAATGAGCAGTTCTTC
TRBV18	-	TRBJ1-2	-	CASSPPSQGGGYTF	TGTGCCAGCTCACCACCGAGTCAGGGAGGAGGCTACACCTTC
TRBV19	-	TRBJ2-5	TRBD2	CASSIDLAVRGGNQETQYF	TGTGCCAGTAGTATAGATTTGGCAGTCCGCGGGGGGAACCAAGAGACCCAGTACTTC
TRBV28	-	TRBJ1-2	TRBD1	CASSSGQGGYGYTF	TGTGCCAGCAGCTCCGGACAGGGAGGTTATGGCTACACCTTC
TRBV19	-	TRBJ2-5	-	CASSIGGPQETQYF	TGTGCCAGTAGTATAGGAGGCCCCCAAGAGACCCAGTACTTC
TRBV6-5	-	TRBJ2-6	-	CASSYSGTGANVLTF	TGTGCCAGCAGTTACTCCGGAACTGGGGCCAACGTCCTGACTTTC
TRBV2	-	TRBJ1-6	TRBD1	CASRADRGLGNSPLHF	TGTGCCAGCAGAGCGGACAGGGGGTTAGGAAATTCACCCCTCCACTTT
TRBV6-1	-	TRBJ1-1	-	CASSEQGWTEAFF	TGTGCCAGCAGTGAACAGGGTTGGACTGAAGCTTTCTTT
TRBV6-1	once	TRBJ2-7	-	CASTRDRREQYF	TGTGCCAGCACCCGGGACCGCCGAGAGCAGTACTTC
TRBV28	-	TRBJ1-2	TRBD1	CASSPVGTGWGYTF	TGTGCCAGCAGTCCCGTAGGGACAGGGTGGGGCTACACCTTC